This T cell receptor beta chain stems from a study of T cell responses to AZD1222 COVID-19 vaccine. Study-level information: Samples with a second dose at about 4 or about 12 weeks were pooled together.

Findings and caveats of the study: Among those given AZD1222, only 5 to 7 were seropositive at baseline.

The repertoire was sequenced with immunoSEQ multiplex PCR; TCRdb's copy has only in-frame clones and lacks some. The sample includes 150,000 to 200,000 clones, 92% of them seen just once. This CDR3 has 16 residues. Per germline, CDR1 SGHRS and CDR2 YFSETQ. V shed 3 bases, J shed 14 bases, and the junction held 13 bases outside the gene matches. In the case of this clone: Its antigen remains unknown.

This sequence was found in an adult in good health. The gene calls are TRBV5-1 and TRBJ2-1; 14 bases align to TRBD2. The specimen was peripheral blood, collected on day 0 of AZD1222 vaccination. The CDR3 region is CASSWGTSGSSFSKFF. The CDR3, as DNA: TGCGCCAGCAGCTGGGGGACTAGCGGGAGTAGTTTTTCAAAGTTCTTC.